Following are 20 T cell receptor beta chains from one sample sequenced in a study of T-cell memory formation after mild COVID-19. Each CDR3 protein is one row after TCRdb ran MiXCR on the 5' RACE reads. Of 530,000 or so distinct CDR3 sequences listed, roughly 17% are singletons. The sequenced material came from PBMCs or a T cell subset sorted from them (not recorded which). These receptors all come from an adult woman who had mild COVID-19 (a few samples of this study predate the infection). Cell type and time point are not known.

This chain connects TRBV12-3 or TRBV12-4 to TRBJ1-4; D possibly corresponds to TRBD1 (5 bases). The V end lost 4 bases, the J end lost 7 bases, and 19 bases lay between the germline ends. The CDR3 spans 16 residues. The CDR3 is CASSSGGGSGGEKLFF. CDR3 bases: TGTGCCAGCAGTTCGGGGGGAGGGAGTGGAGGTGAAAAACTGTTTTTT.

This clonotype was detected a few times. The chain links TRBV6-1 to TRBJ1-1; D is uncertain. The CDR3 runs 14 residues. The ends were cut back, 0 bases at V and 6 bases at J, with 11 bases in the middle. Germline CDR1 is MNHNS and CDR2 is SASEGT. CDR3 in DNA: TGTGCCAGCAGTGAAGCCGGTACAAGGGCTGAAGCTTTCTTT. This codes for CASSEAGTRAEAFF.

This clonotype occurred a few times. The chain carries TRBV5-4 and TRBJ2-3, with D tentatively TRBD2 (5 bases). The germline V gene encodes CDR1 SGHNT and CDR2 YYREEE (reference sequence). CDR3 length: 16 amino acids. Trimming took 1 base from V and 2 from J, leaving 14 bases between them. The CDR3 loop is CASSLPSRGDTDTQYF. The CDR3 bases are TGTGCCAGCAGCTTGCCTTCACGGGGAGACACAGATACGCAGTATTTT.

The CDR3 sequence: CASSRSDRPLQYF. The CDR3 nucleotides are TGCGCCAGCAGCCGATCCGACAGACCCTTGCAGTACTTC. The rearrangement joins TRBV5-1 to TRBJ2-7, with D maybe TRBD1 (5 bases). The CDR3 loop spans 13 amino acids. V lost 4 bases, J lost 9 bases, and 17 bases lay in between. Germline CDR1 and CDR2: SGHRS and YFSETQ.

This clonotype was detected a few times. This chain joins TRBV19 and TRBJ2-3, with 10 bases identical to TRBD2. From germline, CDR1 is LNHDA and CDR2 SQIVND (reference sequence). With 3 bases clipped from V and 0 bases from J, the junction kept 3 bases outside the gene matches. The CDR3 spans 16 residues. The CDR3 bases are TGTGCCAGTAGTATCCTAGCGGGAGTTAGCACAGATACGCAGTATTTT. It encodes CASSILAGVSTDTQYF.

In the case of this clonotype: It may be a read error: a sequence one base away is much more abundant. The rearrangement joins TRBV5-5 to TRBJ2-1, with TRBD2 identical over 9 bases. Germline assignment: CDR1 SGHKS and CDR2 YYEKEE (reference sequence). CDR3 length: 16 amino acids. The V and J ends lost 4 bases and 3 bases, in that order; junction bases with no gene match: 8. DNA for the CDR3: TGTGCCAGCAGCGTCGACCTAGCGGGACTCTACAATGAGCAGTTCTTC. Translated, it gives CASSVDLAGLYNEQFF. The variable domain in full, completed from reference TRBV5-5 and TRBJ2-1, reads DAGVTQSPTHLIKTRGQQVTLRCSPISGHKSVSWYQQVLGQGPQFIFQYYEKEERGRGNFPDRFSARQFPNYSSELNVNALLLGDSALYLCASSVDLAGLYNEQFFGPGTRLTVL.

This chain uses TRBV9 with TRBJ2-2; 11 bases align to TRBD2. The V gene end was trimmed by 3 bases and the J gene end by 4 bases; junction bases not matched to a gene: 8. The CDR3 loop spans 17 amino acids. Germline V lookup: CDR1 SGDLS, CDR2 YYNGEE. DNA of the CDR3: TGTGCCAGCAGCGCACATCCGGGACTAGCGGTCACCGGGGAGCTGTTTTTT. Protein product: CASSAHPGLAVTGELFF. The whole variable domain, filled in from reference TRBV9 and TRBJ2-2, reads DSGVTQTPKHLITATGQRVTLRCSPRSGDLSVYWYQQSLDQGLQFLIQYYNGEERAKGNILERFSAQQFPDLHSELNLSSLELGDSALYFCASSAHPGLAVTGELFFGEGSRLTVL.

This clonotype was seen at least ten times. The chain uses TRBV11-2 and TRBJ2-2, with 7 bases that match TRBD1. The V segment lost 5 bases and the J segment 0 bases; nucleotides outside the gene matches: 6. The CDR3 sequence is 16 residues long. Germline lookup yields CDR1 SGHAT and CDR2 FQNNGV. The CDR3: CASSPRQGANTGELFF. DNA of the CDR3: TGTGCCAGCAGCCCCAGACAGGGCGCGAACACCGGGGAGCTGTTTTTT.

V and J are TRBV5-1 and TRBJ1-1; 9 bases line up with TRBD1. Germline V gene sequence: CDR1 SGHRS, CDR2 YFSETQ. J lost 0 bases, V lost 4 bases, and 7 bases had no gene match. The CDR3 sequence is 16 residues long. CDR3 in amino acids: CASSPDRGTVNTEAFF. CDR3 sequence (DNA): TGCGCCAGCAGCCCCGACAGGGGGACGGTGAACACTGAAGCTTTCTTT.

This clonotype was seen a handful of times. The chain has TRBV27 and TRBJ2-7; D may be TRBD1 or TRBD2 (5 bases each). The CDR3 extends over 13 amino acids. The germline V gene has CDR1 MNHEY and CDR2 SMNVEV (reference sequence). V gave up 5 bases and J gave up 2 bases, with 10 bases separating them. The CDR3 region is CASSEGWAYEQYF. The CDR3 DNA follows: TGTGCCAGCAGTGAGGGGTGGGCCTACGAGCAGTACTTC.

This clonotype was observed at least ten times. The chain links TRBV6-5 to TRBJ2-1, with no clear D. The CDR3 runs to 13 residues. Germline loops: CDR1 MNHEY, CDR2 SVGAGI. Trimming took off 7 bases at V and 6 bases at J, with 13 bases between the two ends. CDR3 sequence: CASNTAGGNEQFF. The CDR3 DNA follows: TGTGCCAGCAATACAGCCGGTGGCAATGAGCAGTTCTTC.

The J gene is TRBJ2-3, the V gene TRBV5-1, with 7 bases that match TRBD1. This CDR3 is built from 17 residues. Germline CDR1 and CDR2: SGHRS and YFSETQ. V trimming: 2 bases; J trimming: 6 bases; junction bases outside the gene matches: 15. CDR3 in DNA: TGCGCCAGCAGCTTATACGGGACAGCGTCCCCGGTGGATACGCAGTATTTT. Translated: CASSLYGTASPVDTQYF.

This clonotype appeared a few times. CDR3 nucleotides: TGTGCCAGCTCACCAGCGTCAACTAGCGGGGAGACCCAGTACTTC. Its translation: CASSPASTSGETQYF. The V gene is TRBV18, the J gene TRBJ2-5, with 9 nucleotides matching TRBD2. This CDR3 is built from 15 residues. CDR1 and CDR2 (germline): KGHSH, LQKENI. J gave up 5 bases and V 2 bases, and 6 bases lay outside the gene matches.

The chain combines TRBV12-3 or TRBV12-4 with TRBJ2-7, with D possibly TRBD1 on 5 matching bases. Trimming pared 3 bases from V and 2 bases from J, leaving 14 bases between. The CDR3 covers 15 residues. The CDR3 region has the DNA TGTGCCAGCAGTTTTGGCAGGGCGAGACCCTACGAGCAGTACTTC. Amino acid sequence: CASSFGRARPYEQYF.

This clonotype was seen more than once but under ten times. An end of the junction differs from the germline gene, which may be a read error. This chain joins TRBV6-5 and TRBJ1-5, with D unresolved. Germline V lookup: CDR1 MNHEY, CDR2 SVGAGI. The CDR3 has 10 amino acids. The CDR3 loop is CASGYQPQHF. CDR3 coding DNA: TGTGCCAGCGGTTACCAGCCCCAGCATTTT.

This clonotype occurred a few times. J is TRBJ2-1 and V is TRBV7-2; D unresolved. Trimming left V 4 bases short and J 9 bases short, with 16 bases between. CDR3 size: 14 residues. Per germline, CDR1 SGHTA and CDR2 FQGNSA. The CDR3 reads CASSSEVMGLEQFF. DNA of the CDR3: TGTGCCAGCAGCTCCGAAGTAATGGGCCTTGAGCAGTTCTTC.

This clonotype was seen many times. The chain recombines TRBV6-2 or TRBV6-3 with TRBJ2-1; D remains unclear. Trimming removed 7 bases at V and 4 bases at J, with 5 bases between. CDR1 is MNHEY, CDR2 SVGEGT, per germline. CDR3 length: 11 amino acids. The CDR3 protein is CASKKYNEQFF. The DNA of the CDR3 is TGTGCCAGCAAGAAATACAATGAGCAGTTCTTC.

J is TRBJ2-7 and V is TRBV7-6; unclear D gene. Germline V gene lookup returns CDR1 SGHVS and CDR2 FNYEAQ. The CDR3 covers 14 residues. V lost 4 bases, J lost 0 bases, and 10 bases lay in between. In nucleotides, the CDR3 is TGTGCCAGCAGCTCCCCGGCGAACTCCTACGAGCAGTACTTC. Amino acid sequence: CASSSPANSYEQYF.

This clonotype has a handful of counts. CDR3: CAISDPAGGLVGYTF. Written as DNA, the CDR3 is TGTGCCATCAGTGATCCCGCAGGGGGCTTGGTTGGCTACACCTTC. The J gene is TRBJ1-2, the V gene TRBV10-3; 8 bases agree with TRBD1. The CDR3 is made up of 15 amino acids. Per the germline V gene, CDR1 is ENHRY and CDR2 is SYGVKD. The V segment lost 3 bases and the J segment 7 bases; nucleotides outside the gene matches: 10.

In this sample, this clonotype turned up a few times. The chain joins TRBV12-3 or TRBV12-4 to TRBJ1-4; maybe TRBD1 (5 bases). The CDR3 totals 15 residues. The V end was cut by 1 base, the J end by 8 bases, with 14 bases between. The CDR3 protein is CASSLVGRQREKLFF. In nucleotides, the CDR3 is TGTGCCAGCAGTTTAGTGGGTCGACAGCGCGAAAAACTGTTTTTT.